This is a list of T cell receptor beta chains from one sample in a study of T cells in Graves' hyperthyroidism and ophthalmopathy. Using its own MiXCR run on the multiplex PCR reads, TCRdb lists one record per CDR3 protein. The repertoire consists of about 400,000 distinct CDR3 sequences, with approximately 15% occurring once and the leading ten covering 30% to 35%. The specimen sequenced was blood. The origin of the receptors is a woman in her 30s with Graves' hyperthyroidism. Both conserved end residues are part of each CDR3. A D gene is named only where the DNA matches it firmly. Only some rows state a clone size, as once, few, many or a class for expanded clones.

CDR3 protein	CDR3 DNA	D gene	V gene	clone size	J gene
CASSERFGNTIYF	TGTGCCAGCAGCGAGAGGTTCGGAAACACCATATATTTT	-	TRBV9	once	TRBJ1-3
CASRLLRDGDFKQYF	TGTGCCAGCAGGCTGCTCCGGGACGGAGATTTCAAGCAGTACTTC	-	TRBV28	few	TRBJ2-7
CASSLSLTGELFF	TGTGCCAGCAGTTTATCCCTTACCGGGGAGCTGTTTTTT	-	TRBV7-6	few	TRBJ2-2
CASSIGNSYEQYF	TGTGCCAGTAGTATCGGGAACTCCTACGAGCAGTACTTC	-	TRBV19	-	TRBJ2-7
CASSYPGTDSMNTEAFF	TGTGCCAGCAGTTACCCCGGGACAGACTCTATGAACACTGAAGCTTTCTTT	TRBD1	TRBV6-5	-	TRBJ1-1
CAWSVLKGNTEAFF	TGTGCCTGGAGTGTACTCAAAGGGAACACTGAAGCTTTCTTT	-	TRBV30	once	TRBJ1-1
CASSLEVSGGEYNEQFF	TGTGCCAGCAGCTTAGAGGTTAGCGGGGGAGAATACAATGAGCAGTTCTTC	TRBD2	TRBV11-2	many	TRBJ2-1
CASSPAGLVAYEQYF	TGTGCCAGCAGCCCAGCGGGACTAGTGGCCTACGAGCAGTACTTC	TRBD2	TRBV5-6	few	TRBJ2-7
CASSPTLAGVRIQYF	TGTGCCAGCAGTCCTACCCTAGCGGGAGTCAGAATTCAGTACTTC	TRBD2	TRBV27	many	TRBJ2-4
CASNLRDRGLNEQFF	TGTGCCAGTAATCTCCGGGACAGGGGGCTCAATGAGCAGTTCTTC	TRBD1	TRBV19	few	TRBJ2-1
CAWSRGPQETQYF	TGTGCCTGGAGCAGAGGGCCCCAAGAGACCCAGTACTTC	-	TRBV30	many	TRBJ2-5
CSGSSGRTYNEQFF	TGCTCGGGTTCCAGCGGGAGAACTTACAATGAGCAGTTCTTC	TRBD2	TRBV29-1	-	TRBJ2-1
CSARDLDTQYF	TGCAGTGCTAGAGATCTTGATACGCAGTATTTT	-	TRBV20-1	-	TRBJ2-3
CASSLTVLWGTNTGELFF	TGTGCCAGCAGTTTAACGGTATTATGGGGGACAAACACCGGGGAGCTGTTTTTT	-	TRBV6-1	-	TRBJ2-2
CASSSQGGGSGNTIYF	TGTGCCAGCAGCTCCCAGGGCGGGGGATCGGGAAACACCATATATTTT	-	TRBV7-2	many	TRBJ1-3
CASSTPGTGDREKLFF	TGTGCCAGCAGTACTCCCGGGACAGGGGATCGTGAAAAACTGTTTTTT	TRBD1	TRBV28	-	TRBJ1-4
CAWMRPGRGYEQYF	TGTGCCTGGATGCGTCCTGGGAGGGGCTACGAGCAGTACTTC	TRBD2	TRBV30	many	TRBJ2-7
CASSPEAGYNYEQYF	TGTGCCAGCTCACCAGAAGCGGGATATAACTACGAGCAGTACTTC	TRBD2	TRBV18	many	TRBJ2-7
CASSLGSGSLGEQYF	TGCGCCAGCAGCTTAGGTAGCGGATCCCTCGGCGAGCAGTACTTC	-	TRBV5-1	many	TRBJ2-7
CSAGTPLAAKQNEQFF	TGCAGTGCTGGGACTCCACTAGCGGCCAAACAAAATGAGCAGTTCTTC	TRBD2	TRBV20-1	-	TRBJ2-1
CASSVGVGPYEQYF	TGTGCCAGCAGCGTAGGGGTGGGTCCCTACGAGCAGTACTTC	-	TRBV9	few	TRBJ2-7
CASSPSQGGNNEQFF	TGTGCCAGCTCACCAAGCCAGGGAGGAAACAATGAGCAGTTCTTC	-	TRBV18	-	TRBJ2-1
CASGGTSGILPEQFF	TGTGCCAGCGGGGGGACTAGCGGGATCTTGCCTGAGCAGTTCTTC	TRBD2	TRBV7-2	many	TRBJ2-1
CASRGGWQGNEKLFF	TGTGCCAGCAGGGGCGGTTGGCAGGGGAATGAAAAACTGTTTTTT	-	TRBV6-1	many	TRBJ1-4
CASTSGPGNEQYF	TGTGCCAGCACGAGCGGCCCGGGAAACGAGCAGTACTTC	-	TRBV6-1	few	TRBJ2-7
CASSLLGSSYEQYF	TGTGCCAGCAGTTTGCTAGGGAGCTCCTACGAGCAGTACTTC	-	TRBV12-3/TRBV12-4	-	TRBJ2-7
CASSSRDRGNSPLHF	TGCGCCAGCAGCTCCCGGGACAGGGGTAATTCACCCCTCCACTTT	TRBD1	TRBV5-1	-	TRBJ1-6
CASSHGYGYTF	TGTGCCAGCAGCCACGGGTATGGCTACACCTTC	-	TRBV3-1	many	TRBJ1-2
CASMGTRSAYEQFF	TGCGCCAGCATGGGAACTCGGTCGGCCTACGAGCAGTTCTTC	-	TRBV10-2	-	TRBJ2-1
CSTGGSRNEQFF	TGCAGTACCGGGGGTTCGCGCAATGAGCAGTTCTTC	-	TRBV29-1	many	TRBJ2-1
CSVPKNYGYTF	TGCAGCGTTCCCAAAAACTATGGCTACACCTTC	-	TRBV29-1	-	TRBJ1-2
CASSYYRGNTEAFF	TGCGCCAGCAGCTACTACAGGGGGAACACTGAAGCTTTCTTT	TRBD1	TRBV5-1	many	TRBJ1-1
CATSRDRANYEQFF	TGTGCCACCAGCAGAGATAGGGCCAACTACGAGCAGTTCTTC	-	TRBV15	-	TRBJ2-1
CASSQVQEKGELFF	TGTGCCAGCAGCCAAGTGCAGGAAAAGGGGGAGCTGTTTTTT	-	TRBV3-1	few	TRBJ2-2
CASSDIFGTEATNEKLFF	TGTGCCAGCAGTGATATCTTTGGGACTGAGGCAACTAATGAAAAACTGTTTTTT	-	TRBV2	-	TRBJ1-4
CASSQDREKNEKLFF	TGCGCCAGCAGCCAAGACAGGGAAAAAAATGAAAAACTGTTTTTT	-	TRBV4-1	-	TRBJ1-4
CAGTASVQETQYF	TGTGCCGGGACAGCGTCTGTACAAGAGACCCAGTACTTC	TRBD1	TRBV18	few	TRBJ2-5
CASSQSRINYGYTF	TGTGCCAGCAGCCAGTCCCGGATAAACTATGGCTACACCTTC	-	TRBV3-1	many	TRBJ1-2
CASSSGQGHEQYF	TGTGCCAGCAGTTCGGGACAGGGTCACGAGCAGTACTTC	TRBD1	TRBV28	many	TRBJ2-7
CASSQASWGQETQYF	TGTGCCAGCAGCCAAGCGTCCTGGGGGCAAGAGACCCAGTACTTC	-	TRBV4-2	few	TRBJ2-5